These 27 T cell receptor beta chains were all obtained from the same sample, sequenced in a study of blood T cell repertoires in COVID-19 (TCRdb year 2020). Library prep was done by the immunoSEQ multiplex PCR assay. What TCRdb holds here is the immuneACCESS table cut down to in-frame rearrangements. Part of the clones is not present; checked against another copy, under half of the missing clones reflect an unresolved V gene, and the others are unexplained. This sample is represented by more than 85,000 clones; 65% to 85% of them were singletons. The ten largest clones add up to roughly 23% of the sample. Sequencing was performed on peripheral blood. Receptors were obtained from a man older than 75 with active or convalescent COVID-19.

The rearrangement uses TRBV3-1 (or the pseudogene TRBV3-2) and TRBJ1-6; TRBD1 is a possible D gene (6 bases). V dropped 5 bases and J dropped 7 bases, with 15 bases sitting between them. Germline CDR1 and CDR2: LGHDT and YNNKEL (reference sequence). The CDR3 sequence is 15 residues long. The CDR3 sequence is CASSITLGGNSPLHF. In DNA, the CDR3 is TGTGCCAGCAGCATCACCTTAGGGGGAAATTCACCCCTCCACTTT.

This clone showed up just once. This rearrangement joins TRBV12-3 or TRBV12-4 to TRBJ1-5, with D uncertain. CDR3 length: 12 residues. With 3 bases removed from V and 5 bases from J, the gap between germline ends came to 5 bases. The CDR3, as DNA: TGTGCCAGCAGTTTGGGCGATCAGCCCCAGCATTTT. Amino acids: CASSLGDQPQHF.

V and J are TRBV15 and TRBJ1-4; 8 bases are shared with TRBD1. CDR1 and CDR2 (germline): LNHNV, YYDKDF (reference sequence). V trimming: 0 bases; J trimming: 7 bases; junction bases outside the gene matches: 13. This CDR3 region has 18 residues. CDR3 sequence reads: CATSRDPFWTGRTEKLFF. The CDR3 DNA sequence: TGTGCCACCAGCAGAGATCCTTTTTGGACAGGGCGTACTGAAAAACTGTTTTTT.

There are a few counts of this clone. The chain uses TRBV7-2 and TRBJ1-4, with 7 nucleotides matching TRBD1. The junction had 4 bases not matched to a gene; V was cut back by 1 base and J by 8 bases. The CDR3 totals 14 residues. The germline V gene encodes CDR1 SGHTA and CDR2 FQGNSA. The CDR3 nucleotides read TGTGCCAGCAGCTTAGAAGGGGGCCGCGAAAAACTGTTTTTT. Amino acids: CASSLEGGREKLFF.

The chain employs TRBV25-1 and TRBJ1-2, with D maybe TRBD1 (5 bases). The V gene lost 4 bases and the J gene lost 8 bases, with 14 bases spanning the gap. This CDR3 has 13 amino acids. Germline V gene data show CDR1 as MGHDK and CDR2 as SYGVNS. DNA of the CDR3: TGTGCCAGCAGTGGACTGCAGGGTGAAGGCTACACCTTC. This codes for CASSGLQGEGYTF.

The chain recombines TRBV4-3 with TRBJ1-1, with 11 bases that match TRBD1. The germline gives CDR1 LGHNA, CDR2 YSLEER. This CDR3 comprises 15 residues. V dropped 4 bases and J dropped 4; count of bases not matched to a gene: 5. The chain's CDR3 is CASSPRDRGTTEAFF. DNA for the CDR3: TGCGCCAGCAGCCCTCGGGACAGGGGGACCACTGAAGCTTTCTTT.

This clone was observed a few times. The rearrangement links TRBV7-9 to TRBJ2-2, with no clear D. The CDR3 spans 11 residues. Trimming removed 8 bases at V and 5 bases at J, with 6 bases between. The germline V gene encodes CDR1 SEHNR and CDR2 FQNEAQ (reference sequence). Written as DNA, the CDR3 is TGTGCCAGCTCCCTTACCGGGGAGCTGTTTTTT. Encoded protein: CASSLTGELFF.

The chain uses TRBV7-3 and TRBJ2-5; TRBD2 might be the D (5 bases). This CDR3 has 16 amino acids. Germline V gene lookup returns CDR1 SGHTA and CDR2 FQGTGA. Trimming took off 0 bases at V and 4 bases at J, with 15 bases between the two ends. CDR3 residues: CASSLTPGLEGETQYF. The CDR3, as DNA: TGTGCCAGCAGCTTAACCCCCGGACTTGAGGGAGAGACCCAGTACTTC.

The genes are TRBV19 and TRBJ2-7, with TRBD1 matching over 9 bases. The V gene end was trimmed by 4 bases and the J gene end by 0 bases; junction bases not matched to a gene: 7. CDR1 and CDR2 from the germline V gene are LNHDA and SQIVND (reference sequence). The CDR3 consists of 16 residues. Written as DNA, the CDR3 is TGTGCCAGTAGTACCAGGACAGGGGTCGGCTCCTACGAGCAGTACTTC. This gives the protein CASSTRTGVGSYEQYF.

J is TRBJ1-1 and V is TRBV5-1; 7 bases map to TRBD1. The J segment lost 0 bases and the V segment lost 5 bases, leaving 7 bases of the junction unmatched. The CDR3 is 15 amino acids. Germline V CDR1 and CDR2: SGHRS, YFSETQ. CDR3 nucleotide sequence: TGCGCCAGCAGTCGGGACAGTGTCTTGAACACTGAAGCTTTCTTT. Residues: CASSRDSVLNTEAFF.

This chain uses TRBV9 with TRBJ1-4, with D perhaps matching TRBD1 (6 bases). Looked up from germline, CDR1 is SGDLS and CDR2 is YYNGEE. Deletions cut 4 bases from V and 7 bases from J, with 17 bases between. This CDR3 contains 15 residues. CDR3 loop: CASSTPAGGGEKLFF. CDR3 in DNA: TGTGCCAGCAGCACACCCGCGGGAGGGGGTGAAAAACTGTTTTTT.

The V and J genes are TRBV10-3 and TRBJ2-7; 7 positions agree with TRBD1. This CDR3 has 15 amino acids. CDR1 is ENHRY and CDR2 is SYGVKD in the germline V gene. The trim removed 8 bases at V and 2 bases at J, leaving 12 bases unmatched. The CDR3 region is CAISTGRQGTYEQYF. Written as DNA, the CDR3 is TGTGCCATCTCCACCGGCCGACAGGGAACCTACGAGCAGTACTTC.

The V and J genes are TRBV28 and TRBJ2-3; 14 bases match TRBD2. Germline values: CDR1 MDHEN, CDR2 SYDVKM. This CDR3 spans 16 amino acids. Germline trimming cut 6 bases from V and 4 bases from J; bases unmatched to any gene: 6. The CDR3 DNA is TGTGCCAGCAGCAGACTAGCGGGGGGGCCGGCAGATACGCAGTATTTT. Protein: CASSRLAGGPADTQYF.

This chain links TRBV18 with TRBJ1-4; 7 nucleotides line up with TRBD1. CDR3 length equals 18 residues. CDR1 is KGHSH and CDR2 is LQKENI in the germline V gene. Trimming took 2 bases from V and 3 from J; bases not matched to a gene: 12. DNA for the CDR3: TGTGCCAGCTCACCAGGAGGGCCGGCGGGACAGCCTAATGAAAAACTGTTTTTT. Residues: CASSPGGPAGQPNEKLFF.

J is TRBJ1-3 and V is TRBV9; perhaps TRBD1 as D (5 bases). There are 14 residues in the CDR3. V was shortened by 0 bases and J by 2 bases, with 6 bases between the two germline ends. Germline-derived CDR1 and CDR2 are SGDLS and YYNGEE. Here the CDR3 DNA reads TGTGCCAGCAGCGTAGAAGGGGCTGGAAACACCATATATTTT. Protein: CASSVEGAGNTIYF.

The CDR3 nucleotides are TGTGCCAGCAGCTCCCAGACAGGGATGAACACTGAAGCTTTCTTT. Translating gives CASSSQTGMNTEAFF. The chain employs TRBV7-2 and TRBJ1-1, with 7 bases that match TRBD1. Trimming took 4 bases from V and 0 from J; bases not matched to a gene: 5. The length of the CDR3 is 15 residues. Germline values: CDR1 SGHTA, CDR2 FQGNSA.

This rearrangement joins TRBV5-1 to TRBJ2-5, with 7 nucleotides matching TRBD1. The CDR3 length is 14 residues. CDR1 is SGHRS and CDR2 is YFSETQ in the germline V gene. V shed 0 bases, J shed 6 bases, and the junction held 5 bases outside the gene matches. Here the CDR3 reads CASSLGQGSQTQYF. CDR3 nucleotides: TGCGCCAGCAGCTTGGGACAGGGAAGTCAGACCCAGTACTTC.

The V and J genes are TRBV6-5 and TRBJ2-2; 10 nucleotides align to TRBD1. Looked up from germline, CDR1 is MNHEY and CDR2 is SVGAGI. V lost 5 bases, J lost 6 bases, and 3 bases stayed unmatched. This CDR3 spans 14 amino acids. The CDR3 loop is CASSNGQGAGELFF. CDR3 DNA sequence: TGTGCCAGCAGTAATGGACAGGGGGCCGGGGAGCTGTTTTTT.

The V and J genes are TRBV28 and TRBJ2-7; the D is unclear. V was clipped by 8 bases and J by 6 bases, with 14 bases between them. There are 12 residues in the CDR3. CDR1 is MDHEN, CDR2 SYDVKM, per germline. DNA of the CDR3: TGTGCCAGCCTGAAGGAAGCTAGCGAGCAGTACTTC. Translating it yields CASLKEASEQYF.

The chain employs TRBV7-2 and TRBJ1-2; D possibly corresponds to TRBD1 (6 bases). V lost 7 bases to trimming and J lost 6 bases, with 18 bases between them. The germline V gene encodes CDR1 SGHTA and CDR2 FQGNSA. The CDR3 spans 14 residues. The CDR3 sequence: CASKIPGVGDGYTF. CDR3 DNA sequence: TGTGCCAGCAAAATACCAGGGGTGGGGGATGGCTACACCTTC.

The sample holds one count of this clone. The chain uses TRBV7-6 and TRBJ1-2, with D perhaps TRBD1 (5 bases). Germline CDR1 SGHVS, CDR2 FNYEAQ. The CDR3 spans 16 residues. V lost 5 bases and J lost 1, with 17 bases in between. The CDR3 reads CASSRFQQTDNYGYTF. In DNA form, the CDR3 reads TGTGCCAGCAGCAGATTCCAACAGACAGATAACTATGGCTACACCTTC.

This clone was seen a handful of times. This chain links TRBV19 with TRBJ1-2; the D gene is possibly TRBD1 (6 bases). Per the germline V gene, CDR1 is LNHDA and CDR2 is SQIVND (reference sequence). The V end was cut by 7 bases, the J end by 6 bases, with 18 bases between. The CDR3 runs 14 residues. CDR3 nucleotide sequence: TGTGCCAGTATTTATACGGGACAACGGCATGGCTACACCTTC. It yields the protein CASIYTGQRHGYTF.

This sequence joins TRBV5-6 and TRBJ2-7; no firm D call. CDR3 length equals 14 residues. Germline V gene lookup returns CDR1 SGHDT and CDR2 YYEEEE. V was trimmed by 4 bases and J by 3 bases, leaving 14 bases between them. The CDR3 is CASSLPGLGYEQYF. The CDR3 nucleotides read TGTGCCAGCAGCCTTCCCGGGTTAGGCTACGAGCAGTACTTC.

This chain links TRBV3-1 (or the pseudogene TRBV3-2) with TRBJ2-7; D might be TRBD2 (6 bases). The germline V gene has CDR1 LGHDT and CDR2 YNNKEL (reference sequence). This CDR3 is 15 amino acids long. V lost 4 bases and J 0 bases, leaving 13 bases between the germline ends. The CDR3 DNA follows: TGTGCCAGCAGCCTGGAGGGTGAAGCCTCCTACGAGCAGTACTTC. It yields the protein CASSLEGEASYEQYF.

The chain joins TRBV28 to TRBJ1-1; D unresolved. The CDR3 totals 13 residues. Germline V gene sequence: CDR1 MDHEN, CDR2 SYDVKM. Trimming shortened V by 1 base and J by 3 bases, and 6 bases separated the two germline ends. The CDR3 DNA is TGTGCCAGCAGTTTATTTCGGGACACTGAAGCTTTCTTT. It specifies CASSLFRDTEAFF.

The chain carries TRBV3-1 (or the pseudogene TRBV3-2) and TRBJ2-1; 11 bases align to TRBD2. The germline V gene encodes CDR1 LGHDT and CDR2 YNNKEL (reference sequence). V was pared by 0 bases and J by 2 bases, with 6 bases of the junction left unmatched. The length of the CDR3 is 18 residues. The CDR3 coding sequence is TGTGCCAGCAGCCAAGAACGTCGTAGCGGGGGGGCCTACAATGAGCAGTTCTTC. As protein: CASSQERRSGGAYNEQFF.

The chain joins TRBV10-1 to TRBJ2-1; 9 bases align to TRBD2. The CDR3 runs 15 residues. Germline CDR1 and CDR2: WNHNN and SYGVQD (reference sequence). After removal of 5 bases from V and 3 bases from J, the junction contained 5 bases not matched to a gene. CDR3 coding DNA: TGCGCCAGCAGTCCCCTAGCGGGGTTCTACAATGAGCAGTTCTTC. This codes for CASSPLAGFYNEQFF.